Following are 28 T cell receptor beta chains from one sample sequenced in a study of blood T cell repertoires in COVID-19. The table came from immunoSEQ multiplex PCR; TCRdb's copy has only in-frame clones and leaves some out. The sample gives 250,000 to 300,000 clones, 70% to 90% of which show up once; approximately 12% is in the top ten. Sequencing was carried out using peripheral blood. The source of these receptors is a woman aged 25 to 45 with COVID-19, enrolled during active disease.

The chain carries TRBV27 and TRBJ2-7; no clear D. V lost 5 bases and J 3 bases, leaving 14 bases between the germline ends. Germline V gene data show CDR1 as MNHEY and CDR2 as SMNVEV (reference sequence). The CDR3 totals 14 residues. The CDR3 bases are TGTGCCAGCAGTCTAAACGGCCGGAGCTACGAGCAGTACTTC. It is translated as CASSLNGRSYEQYF.

V and J are TRBV5-1 and TRBJ1-1; D is perhaps TRBD1 (6 bases). V was pared by 5 bases and J by 3 bases, with 11 bases between. The germline CDR1 and CDR2 sequences are SGHRS and YFSETQ. The CDR3 sequence is 13 residues long. This chain's CDR3 is CASRVGGDTEAFF. The CDR3 coding sequence is TGCGCCAGCAGGGTAGGGGGGGACACTGAAGCTTTCTTT.

The chain carries TRBV7-8 and TRBJ1-6; perhaps TRBD1 as D (6 bases). V was shortened by 2 bases and J by 0 bases, with 8 bases between the two germline ends. Germline values: CDR1 SGHVS, CDR2 FQNEAQ. The CDR3 covers 16 residues. CDR3 loop: CASSLTGSSYNSPLHF. In DNA form, the CDR3 reads TGTGCCAGCAGCTTAACAGGGAGCTCCTATAATTCACCCCTCCACTTT.

V is TRBV9 and J is TRBJ2-1; 7 bases line up with TRBD2. The CDR3 extends over 12 amino acids. J gave up 6 bases and V 9 bases, and 6 bases lay outside the gene matches. Germline values: CDR1 SGDLS, CDR2 YYNGEE. CDR3 in DNA: TGTGCCACAGGGAGGGCCGGCAATGAGCAGTTCTTC. Translation: CATGRAGNEQFF.

The chain recombines TRBV19 with TRBJ1-5; 8 bases are shared with TRBD1. The junction had 10 bases not matched to a gene; V was cut back by 6 bases and J by 9 bases. The CDR3 totals 14 residues. Looked up from germline, CDR1 is LNHDA and CDR2 is SQIVND (reference sequence). CDR3 in DNA: TGTGCCAGTAGCCGCGACAGGGGCCTTGGGCCCCAGCATTTT. This gives the protein CASSRDRGLGPQHF.

The chain carries TRBV6-1 and TRBJ1-1, with 7 bases that match TRBD1. Per the germline V gene, CDR1 is MNHNS and CDR2 is SASEGT. The CDR3 has 13 amino acids. The trim removed 0 bases at V and 10 bases at J, leaving 5 bases unmatched. The DNA for the CDR3 is TGTGCCAGCAGTGAAGCCCTGACAGGGATAGCTTTCTTT. Protein: CASSEALTGIAFF.

This sequence joins TRBV28 and TRBJ2-7; 10 bases map to TRBD2. Per germline, CDR1 MDHEN and CDR2 SYDVKM. This CDR3 contains 16 residues. With V trimmed by 1 base and J by 4 bases, 7 bases remained unmatched. For the CDR3, the DNA is TGTGCCAGCAGTTTATCTAGCGGGGGCCTTTATTACGAGCAGTACTTC. The encoded protein is CASSLSSGGLYYEQYF.

This clone was seen just once. This rearrangement joins TRBV19 to TRBJ1-5; 7 bases map to TRBD1. Germline V lookup: CDR1 LNHDA, CDR2 SQIVND (reference sequence). The CDR3 loop spans 14 amino acids. Losses at the gene ends were 3 bases for V and 3 bases for J; bases not matched to a gene: 2. The CDR3 region has the DNA TGTGCCAGTAGTATCAGGGGGATCAATCAGCCCCAGCATTTT. Its translation: CASSIRGINQPQHF.

The V gene is TRBV3-1 (or the pseudogene TRBV3-2), the J gene TRBJ2-7; D is possibly TRBD1 (5 bases). CDR1 and CDR2 (germline): LGHDT, YNNKEL (reference sequence). This CDR3 is 12 amino acids long. Trimming took off 3 bases at V and 4 bases at J, with 7 bases between the two ends. The CDR3 sequence: CASSQTEYEQYF. CDR3 coding DNA: TGTGCCAGCAGCCAGACAGAGTACGAGCAGTACTTC.

V and J are TRBV11-2 and TRBJ1-1; D not resolved. Trimming stripped 5 bases from V and 2 bases from J, with 12 bases between. The CDR3 spans 14 residues. CDR1 and CDR2 from the germline V gene are SGHAT and FQNNGV. The CDR3 bases are TGTGCCAGCAGCCCTCAGACGGGTAACACTGAAGCTTTCTTT. It yields the protein CASSPQTGNTEAFF. Full variable domain (missing parts from reference TRBV11-2 and TRBJ1-1): EAGVAQSPRYKIIEKRQSVAFWCNPISGHATLYWYQQILGQGPKLLIQFQNNGVVDDSQLPKDRFSAERLKGVDSTLKIQPAKLEDSAVYLCASSPQTGNTEAFFGQGTRLTVV.

The chain has TRBV11-3 and TRBJ2-1; TRBD2 is a possible D gene (5 bases). The ends were cut back, 5 bases at V and 10 bases at J, with 18 bases in the middle. There are 14 residues in the CDR3. Germline V gene sequence: CDR1 SGHNT, CDR2 YENEEA. CDR3 bases: TGTGCCAGCAGCCTCGCCGGGGTCGTATCGGAGCAGTTCTTC. As protein: CASSLAGVVSEQFF.

V gene TRBV6-5 combines with J gene TRBJ1-1, with TRBD1 identical over 7 bases. Germline V gene sequence: CDR1 MNHEY, CDR2 SVGAGI. After removal of 5 bases from V and 8 bases from J, the junction contained 5 bases not matched to a gene. This CDR3 spans 12 amino acids. The CDR3 is CASSPGTAEAFF. The CDR3 coding sequence is TGTGCCAGCAGTCCCGGGACAGCGGAAGCTTTCTTT.

This chain connects TRBV5-3 to TRBJ1-2; D call uncertain. TRBV5-3 is sorted into the ORF group, with uncertain function. The ends were cut back, 6 bases at V and 2 bases at J, with 11 bases in the middle. There are 13 residues in the CDR3. The CDR3 sequence is CARTLRLNYGYTF. The DNA of the CDR3 is TGTGCCAGAACTCTGAGGTTGAACTATGGCTACACCTTC.

This clone was seen ten or more times. The chain carries TRBV7-8 and TRBJ2-1; 8 positions match TRBD1. V shed 11 bases, J shed 7 bases, and the junction held 4 bases outside the gene matches. The CDR3 runs to 11 residues. The germline CDR1 and CDR2 sequences are SGHVS and FQNEAQ. CDR3 DNA: TGTGCCTGCCGGGACAGGAATGAGCAGTTCTTC. Residues: CACRDRNEQFF.

The chain has TRBV27 and TRBJ2-7; D unresolved. The CDR3 runs 14 residues. With 2 bases removed from V and 2 bases from J, the gap between germline ends came to 10 bases. Per germline, CDR1 MNHEY and CDR2 SMNVEV (reference sequence). The CDR3 bases are TGTGCCAGCAGTTTACTCGCCAAGCCCTACGAGCAGTACTTC. Translation gives CASSLLAKPYEQYF.

The chain couples TRBV19 to TRBJ2-7; TRBD1 might be the D (6 bases). This CDR3 is 13 amino acids long. In germline, CDR1 is LNHDA, CDR2 SQIVND (reference sequence). V shed 5 bases and J shed 4 bases, with 12 bases lying between them. This chain's CDR3 is CASSFGQQYEQYF. DNA for the CDR3: TGTGCCAGTAGTTTTGGACAGCAATACGAGCAGTACTTC.

This chain connects TRBV30 to TRBJ1-1, with D maybe TRBD1 (5 bases). The V gene lost 1 base and the J gene lost 5 bases, with 11 bases spanning the gap. The CDR3 has 13 residues. Germline CDR1 is GTSNPN and CDR2 is SVGIG (reference sequence). In nucleotides, the CDR3 is TGTGCCTGGAGTGCAGGGCTAATGACTGAAGCTTTCTTT. It translates to CAWSAGLMTEAFF. Full variable domain (outside the CDR3, taken from reference TRBV30 and TRBJ1-1): SQTIHQWPATLVQPVGSPLSLECTVEGTSNPNLYWYRQAAGRGLQLLFYSVGIGQISSEVPQNLSASRPQDRQFILSSKKLLLSDSGFYLCAWSAGLMTEAFFGQGTRLTVV.

This clone was seen more than once but under ten times. The gene calls are TRBV2 and TRBJ1-5; TRBD1 is a possible D gene (5 bases). The CDR3 extends over 15 amino acids. Trimming shortened V by 3 bases and J by 4 bases, and 13 bases separated the two germline ends. Germline-derived CDR1 and CDR2 are SNHLY and FYNNEI. The CDR3 sequence is CASSDWLTANQPQHF. The CDR3, as DNA: TGTGCCAGCAGTGATTGGTTGACAGCTAATCAGCCCCAGCATTTT. Supplemented by reference TRBV2 and TRBJ1-5, the full variable domain reads EPEVTQTPSHQVTQMGQEVILRCVPISNHLYFYWYRQILGQKVEFLVSFYNNEISEKSEIFDDQFSVERPDGSNFTLKIRSTKLEDSAMYFCASSDWLTANQPQHFGDGTRLSIL.

As DNA, the CDR3 is TGTGCCAGCAGCTTCCGGGGCGGGGGGGCCGGATCCTACGAGCAGTACTTC. As protein: CASSFRGGGAGSYEQYF. V gene TRBV7-2 combines with J gene TRBJ2-7; 9 bases line up with TRBD2. CDR1 and CDR2 from the germline V gene are SGHTA and FQGNSA. This CDR3 is built from 17 residues. The V and J ends lost 3 bases and 1 base, in that order; junction bases with no gene match: 10.

The DNA for the CDR3 is TGTGCCTGGATGGGTTTTAGAGGCCGTGGCTACACCTTC. Its protein is CAWMGFRGRGYTF. The chain recombines TRBV30 with TRBJ1-2; D is uncertain. The CDR3 loop spans 13 amino acids. The V gene's germline CDR1 is GTSNPN and CDR2 SVGIG (reference sequence). V was cut by 4 bases and J by 7 bases, with 16 bases left in between.

This clone was detected ten times or more. V is TRBV19 and J is TRBJ1-1; no clear D. Trimming cost V 5 bases and J 4 bases, with 14 bases left between them. Germline-derived CDR1 and CDR2 are LNHDA and SQIVND (reference sequence). The CDR3 length is 14 residues. The chain's CDR3 is CASSFTSYGTEAFF. For the CDR3, the DNA is TGTGCCAGTAGTTTTACTTCCTACGGCACTGAAGCTTTCTTT.

The chain has TRBV9 and TRBJ2-5; the D gene is possibly TRBD2 (5 bases). Germline CDR1 and CDR2: SGDLS and YYNGEE. V was shortened by 4 bases and J by 0 bases, with 16 bases between the two germline ends. The CDR3 runs to 16 residues. CDR3 protein: CASSLIGPGNQETQYF. In DNA form, the CDR3 reads TGTGCCAGCAGCCTAATAGGGCCCGGGAACCAAGAGACCCAGTACTTC. Filled out from reference TRBV9 and TRBJ2-5, the complete variable domain reads DSGVTQTPKHLITATGQRVTLRCSPRSGDLSVYWYQQSLDQGLQFLIQYYNGEERAKGNILERFSAQQFPDLHSELNLSSLELGDSALYFCASSLIGPGNQETQYFGPGTRLLVL.

The chain carries TRBV18 and TRBJ1-5; 9 bases line up with TRBD1. The V and J ends lost 1 base and 0 bases, in that order; junction bases with no gene match: 4. There are 17 residues in the CDR3. In germline, CDR1 is KGHSH, CDR2 LQKENI. The CDR3 is CASSPQGQGYSNQPQHF. The CDR3 nucleotides are TGTGCCAGCTCACCACAGGGACAGGGATATAGCAATCAGCCCCAGCATTTT.

Comments on this clone: The same CDR3 is also encoded by other DNA sequences in this sample. The chain combines TRBV7-8 with TRBJ2-5; possible D gene TRBD2, 6 bases. Trimming shortened V by 5 bases and J by 5 bases, and 12 bases separated the two germline ends. The CDR3 sequence is 13 residues long. Germline CDR1 reads SGHVS; CDR2 reads FQNEAQ. The CDR3 here is CASSPGGRETQYF. The CDR3 nucleotides read TGTGCCAGCAGCCCCGGAGGGAGGGAGACCCAGTACTTC.

The gene calls are TRBV5-8 and TRBJ1-1, with a possible D match to TRBD1 (5 bases). This CDR3 comprises 14 residues. Germline CDR1 reads SGHTS; CDR2 reads YDEGEE. The ends were cut back, 6 bases at V and 5 bases at J, with 17 bases in the middle. The CDR3 protein is CASNLGGRRTEAFF. The CDR3 nucleotides are TGTGCCAGCAACCTGGGGGGACGGCGGACTGAAGCTTTCTTT.

The chain joins TRBV18 to TRBJ1-2, with TRBD1 matching 10 bases. V trimming: 2 bases; J trimming: 6 bases; junction bases outside the gene matches: 9. Germline lookup yields CDR1 KGHSH and CDR2 LQKENI. This CDR3 has 16 residues. The CDR3 region has the DNA TGTGCCAGCTCACCATTAGGACAGGGGGGTCCGGATGGCTACACCTTC. Translating gives CASSPLGQGGPDGYTF.

The genes are TRBV27 and TRBJ2-7; TRBD2 agrees at 10 bases. V lost 4 bases and J lost 7; bases outside the gene matches: 7. CDR3 length: 14 amino acids. CDR1 is MNHEY, CDR2 SMNVEV, per germline (reference sequence). CDR3 amino acids: CASSSAGGQIEQYF. CDR3 nucleotide sequence: TGTGCCAGCAGTTCAGCGGGGGGGCAAATAGAGCAGTACTTC.

The chain recombines TRBV14 with TRBJ1-3; TRBD1 aligns across 10 bases. The germline V gene encodes CDR1 SGHDN and CDR2 FVKESK. After removal of 0 bases from V and 9 bases from J, the junction contained 2 bases not matched to a gene. The CDR3 totals 14 residues. The CDR3 bases are TGTGCCAGCAGCCAAGAGAGGACAGGGGGCACCATATATTTT. Its translation: CASSQERTGGTIYF.